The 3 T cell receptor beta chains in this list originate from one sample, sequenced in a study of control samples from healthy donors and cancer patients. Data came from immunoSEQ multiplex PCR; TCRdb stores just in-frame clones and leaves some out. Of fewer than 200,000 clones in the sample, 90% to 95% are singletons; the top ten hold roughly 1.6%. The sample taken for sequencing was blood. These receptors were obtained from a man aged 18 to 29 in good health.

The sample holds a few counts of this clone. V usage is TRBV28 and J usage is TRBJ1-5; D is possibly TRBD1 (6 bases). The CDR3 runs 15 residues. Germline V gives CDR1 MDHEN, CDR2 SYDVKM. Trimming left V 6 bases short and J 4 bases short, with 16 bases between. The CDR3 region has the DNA TGTGCCAGCAGGGGACCGGGACAACTGAATCAGCCCCAGCATTTT. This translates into CASRGPGQLNQPQHF. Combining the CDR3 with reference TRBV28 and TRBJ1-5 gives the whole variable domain DVKVTQSSRYLVKRTGEKVFLECVQDMDHENMFWYRQDPGLGLRLIYFSYDVKMKEKGDIPEGYSVSREKKERFSLILESASTNQTSMYLCASRGPGQLNQPQHFGDGTRLSIL.

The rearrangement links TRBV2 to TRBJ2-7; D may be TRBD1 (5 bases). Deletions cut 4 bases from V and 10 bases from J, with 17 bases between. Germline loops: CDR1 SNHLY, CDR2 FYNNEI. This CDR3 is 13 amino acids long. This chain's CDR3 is CASSAAGTGRQYF. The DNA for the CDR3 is TGTGCCAGCAGTGCAGCCGGCACAGGCAGACAGTACTTC.

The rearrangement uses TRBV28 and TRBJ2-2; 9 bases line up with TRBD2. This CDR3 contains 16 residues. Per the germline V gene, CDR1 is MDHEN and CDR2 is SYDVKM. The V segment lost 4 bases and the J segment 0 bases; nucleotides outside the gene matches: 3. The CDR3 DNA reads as TGTGCCAGCAGTTCTAGCGGGACACCGAACACCGGGGAGCTGTTTTTT. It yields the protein CASSSSGTPNTGELFF.